This entry concerns a single T cell receptor (beta chain). The antigen remains undetermined. A much more abundant neighbour one base away suggests this may be a read error. The CDR3 covers 13 residues. Looked up from germline, CDR1 is LNHDA and CDR2 is SQIVND (reference sequence). Indicated time point: sample taken at primary tumor resection. Samples were donated by 72 untreated early-stage non-small cell lung cancer patients. Unsorted whole RNA of tumor, nontumor lung or frozen PBMC was sequenced. TCRdb independently ran MiXCR on the 5' RACE reads; one entry per CDR3 protein. The data contain 4,500 to 6,000 distinct CDR3 sequences, roughly 7.8% of them singletons. The source of the sample is a study of spatial heterogeneity in lung cancer. Study-level findings and limits: The number of expanded tumor alpha and beta chains correlated with mutation number.

This rearrangement joins TRBV19 to TRBJ2-5; tentatively, D is TRBD1 or TRBD2 (7 bases each). The sample was lung tumor tissue, taken at surgery. The sequence came from a female donor with early-stage non-small cell lung cancer. This CDR3 reads CVSSNQGGETQYF. The CDR3 coding sequence is TGTGTCAGTAGTAATCAGGGGGGGGAGACCCAGTACTTC.